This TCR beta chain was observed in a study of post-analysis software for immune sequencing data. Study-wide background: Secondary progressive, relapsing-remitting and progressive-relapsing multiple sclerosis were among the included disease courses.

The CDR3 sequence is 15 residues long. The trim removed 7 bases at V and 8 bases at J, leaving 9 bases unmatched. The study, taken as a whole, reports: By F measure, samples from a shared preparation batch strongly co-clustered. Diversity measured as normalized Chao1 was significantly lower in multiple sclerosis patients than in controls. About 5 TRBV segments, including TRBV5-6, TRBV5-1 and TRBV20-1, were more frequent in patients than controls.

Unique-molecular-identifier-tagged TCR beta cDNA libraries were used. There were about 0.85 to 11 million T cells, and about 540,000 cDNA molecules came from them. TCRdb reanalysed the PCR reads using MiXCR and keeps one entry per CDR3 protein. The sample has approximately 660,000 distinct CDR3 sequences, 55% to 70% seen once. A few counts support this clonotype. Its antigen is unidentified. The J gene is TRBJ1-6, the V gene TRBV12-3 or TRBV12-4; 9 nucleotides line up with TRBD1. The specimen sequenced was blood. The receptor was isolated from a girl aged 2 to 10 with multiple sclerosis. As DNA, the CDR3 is TGTGCCAGCACCCCGGGGGACAGGGCGTATTCACCCCTCCACTTT. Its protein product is CASTPGDRAYSPLHF.